Below, 21 T cell receptor beta chains from the same sample are listed, as sequenced in a study of blood T cell repertoires in COVID-19. Repertoires were generated with immunoSEQ multiplex PCR, while TCRdb's copy carries only in-frame clones and drops some. The data contain roughly 380,000 clones, about four fifths of them singletons. Sequenced: peripheral blood. Receptor source: a human donor with acute or convalescent COVID-19. The donor label of this sample is uncertain.

J is TRBJ1-2 and V is TRBV18, with no clear D. The CDR3 covers 13 residues. Germline V lookup: CDR1 KGHSH, CDR2 LQKENI. V lost 2 bases and J lost 0, with 4 bases in between. The CDR3 region has the DNA TGTGCCAGCTCACCAACAGCTAACTATGGCTACACCTTC. Its translation is CASSPTANYGYTF.

The J gene is TRBJ2-5, the V gene TRBV7-7, with D perhaps matching TRBD2 (7 bases). Germline V gene sequence: CDR1 SSHAT, CDR2 FNYEAQ (reference sequence). This CDR3 contains 15 residues. Trimming took off 0 bases at V and 4 bases at J, with 12 bases between the two ends. The DNA of the CDR3 is TGTGCCAGCAGCTTAGCGGGGGGGCTTCGAGAGACCCAGTACTTC. Protein sequence: CASSLAGGLRETQYF.

The chain carries TRBV23-1 and TRBJ1-3; 7 bases align to TRBD1. TRBV23-1 is an ORF, with its function uncertain. Trimming took 2 bases from V and 4 from J; bases not matched to a gene: 8. The length of the CDR3 is 16 residues. The CDR3 DNA follows: TGCGCCAGCAGTCAACCCCCAGACAGGGAAGGAAACACCATATATTTT. It translates to CASSQPPDREGNTIYF.

The rearrangement links TRBV7-2 to TRBJ1-1; 7 nucleotides match TRBD1. With V trimmed by 1 base and J by 5 bases, 4 bases remained unmatched. Germline V gives CDR1 SGHTA, CDR2 FQGNSA. The length of the CDR3 is 14 residues. DNA for the CDR3: TGTGCCAGCAGCTTAGACAGGGGAGGAACTGAAGCTTTCTTT. This translates into CASSLDRGGTEAFF.

The V and J genes are TRBV2 and TRBJ2-7; 10 positions agree with TRBD1. V shed 6 bases and J 0 bases; nucleotides not matched to a gene: 2. This CDR3 region has 14 residues. The germline gives CDR1 SNHLY, CDR2 FYNNEI. The chain's CDR3 is CASRDRGISYEQYF. The CDR3, as DNA: TGTGCCAGCAGGGACAGGGGGATCTCCTACGAGCAGTACTTC.

This chain joins TRBV18 and TRBJ1-3; TRBD1 agrees at 7 bases. Germline assignment: CDR1 KGHSH and CDR2 LQKENI. The CDR3 has 16 amino acids. V was clipped by 7 bases and J by 0 bases; unmatched bases: 9. The CDR3 loop reads CASWDGGQSSGNTIYF. The DNA of the CDR3 is TGTGCCAGCTGGGACGGGGGACAGAGCTCTGGAAACACCATATATTTT.

To note about this clone: Distinct nucleotide sequences in the sample also encode this CDR3. The chain combines TRBV18 with TRBJ2-6, with unresolved D. Trimming stripped 1 base from V and 3 bases from J, with 7 bases between. This CDR3 is built from 15 residues. Germline CDR1 KGHSH, CDR2 LQKENI. CDR3 amino acids: CASSPRSGGANVLTF. CDR3 in DNA: TGTGCCAGCTCACCACGGTCCGGTGGGGCCAACGTCCTGACTTTC.

This clone was observed a single time. The chain employs TRBV7-8 and TRBJ1-5, with 9 bases fitting TRBD1. The CDR3 spans 16 residues. After removal of 4 bases from V and 4 bases from J, the junction contained 8 bases not matched to a gene. Germline values: CDR1 SGHVS, CDR2 FQNEAQ. DNA of the CDR3: TGTGCCAGCAGCTCCTCCGGGACAGGGAGGAATCAGCCCCAGCATTTT. Amino acid sequence: CASSSSGTGRNQPQHF.

This chain joins TRBV28 and TRBJ1-5; no firm D call. Between the trimmed V and J ends, which lost 8 bases and 0 bases, there was a span of 14 bases. The germline gives CDR1 MDHEN, CDR2 SYDVKM. This CDR3 is 15 amino acids long. In DNA form, the CDR3 reads TGTGCCAGCCGACGAGGCAGTGTTAGCAATCAGCCCCAGCATTTT. Translated: CASRRGSVSNQPQHF.

This chain joins TRBV2 and TRBJ2-7; possibly TRBD1 for D (6 bases). The CDR3 covers 15 residues. CDR1 is SNHLY, CDR2 FYNNEI, per germline. Trimming shortened V by 4 bases and J by 5 bases, and 18 bases separated the two germline ends. The DNA for the CDR3 is TGTGCCAGCAGTGCGGACCAGGGGTTCGCCCACGAGCAGTACTTC. Its translation is CASSADQGFAHEQYF.

V gene TRBV11-2 combines with J gene TRBJ2-1; 10 nucleotides agree with TRBD1. CDR1 and CDR2 from the germline V gene are SGHAT and FQNNGV. Trimming removed 5 bases from V and 3 bases from J; junction bases left unmatched: 7. The CDR3 covers 16 residues. The CDR3 region has the DNA TGTGCCAGCAGCGGCGGACAGGGGGGGTTCTACAATGAGCAGTTCTTC. It codes for CASSGGQGGFYNEQFF.

This clone was detected ten times or more. This rearrangement joins TRBV5-1 to TRBJ1-2; 7 bases align to TRBD1. Trimming removed 6 bases from V and 3 bases from J; junction bases left unmatched: 8. Germline CDR1 SGHRS, CDR2 YFSETQ. This CDR3 has 14 amino acids. The CDR3 sequence is CASKLTGDDYGYTF. The DNA for the CDR3 is TGCGCCAGCAAGCTAACAGGGGACGACTATGGCTACACCTTC.

The chain couples TRBV6-5 to TRBJ1-2, with 8 bases matching TRBD1. In germline, CDR1 is MNHEY, CDR2 SVGAGI. This CDR3 has 14 residues. V lost 7 bases to trimming and J lost 3 bases; unmatched junction nucleotides: 7. CDR3 sequence reads: CASKNRGTHYGYTF. The CDR3 bases are TGTGCCAGCAAGAACAGGGGGACTCACTATGGCTACACCTTC.

The V call is TRBV7-9, the J call TRBJ1-2; TRBD1 agrees at 9 bases. V trimming: 5 bases; J trimming: 4 bases; junction bases outside the gene matches: 11. The germline gives CDR1 SEHNR, CDR2 FQNEAQ (reference sequence). The CDR3 spans 16 residues. DNA of the CDR3: TGTGCCAGCAGCCCAAGGGACAGGGCCCTTTCCTATGGCTACACCTTC. It translates to CASSPRDRALSYGYTF.

The chain joins TRBV7-2 to TRBJ2-7; D remains unclear. The CDR3 extends over 15 amino acids. V lost 1 base to trimming and J lost 0 bases, with 10 bases between them. CDR1 is SGHTA, CDR2 FQGNSA, per germline. The CDR3 DNA sequence: TGTGCCAGCAGCTTAGTCGTGGGCAGCTCCTACGAGCAGTACTTC. Translated: CASSLVVGSSYEQYF. Together with reference TRBV7-2 and TRBJ2-7, the CDR3 gives the full variable domain: GAGVSQSPSNKVTEKGKDVELRCDPISGHTALYWYRQSLGQGLEFLIYFQGNSAPDKSGLPSDRFSAERTGGSVSTLTIQRTQQEDSAVYLCASSLVVGSSYEQYFGPGTRLTVT.

V is TRBV30 and J is TRBJ1-5; D unclear. V was clipped by 1 base and J by 3 bases, with 4 bases between them. The germline V gene has CDR1 GTSNPN and CDR2 SVGIG (reference sequence). CDR3 length: 12 residues. The CDR3 sequence: CAWSAYNQPQHF. The CDR3 nucleotides are TGTGCCTGGAGTGCTTACAATCAGCCCCAGCATTTT. Drawing the rest from reference TRBV30 and TRBJ1-5, the complete variable domain is SQTIHQWPATLVQPVGSPLSLECTVEGTSNPNLYWYRQAAGRGLQLLFYSVGIGQISSEVPQNLSASRPQDRQFILSSKKLLLSDSGFYLCAWSAYNQPQHFGDGTRLSIL.

The chain couples TRBV7-9 to TRBJ1-1; D ambiguous. Deletions cut 0 bases from V and 1 base from J, with 3 bases between. Germline lookup yields CDR1 SEHNR and CDR2 FQNEAQ (reference sequence). This CDR3 is built from 13 residues. CDR3 nucleotide sequence: TGTGCCAGCAGCTTAGCGGCGAACACTGAAGCTTTCTTT. It yields the protein CASSLAANTEAFF. Complete variable domain (other parts from reference TRBV7-9 and TRBJ1-1): DTGVSQNPRHKITKRGQNVTFRCDPISEHNRLYWYRQTLGQGPEFLTYFQNEAQLEKSRLLSDRFSAERPKGSFSTLEIQRTEQGDSAMYLCASSLAANTEAFFGQGTRLTVV.

V and J are TRBV2 and TRBJ2-7; weak D call: TRBD1 (6 bases). Germline V gene data show CDR1 as SNHLY and CDR2 as FYNNEI. Trimming took off 3 bases at V and 0 bases at J, with 12 bases between the two ends. The CDR3 loop spans 15 amino acids. This CDR3 is CASSDPGEPSYEQYF. The CDR3, as DNA: TGTGCCAGCAGTGATCCAGGGGAACCCTCCTACGAGCAGTACTTC.

The genes are TRBV24-1 and TRBJ1-1; 9 bases agree with TRBD1. V lost 4 bases, J lost 5 bases, and 10 bases stayed unmatched. The CDR3 runs to 16 residues. CDR1 KGHDR and CDR2 SFDVKD come from the germline V gene. The chain's CDR3 is CATSDRTRTGVTEAFF. DNA for the CDR3: TGTGCCACCAGTGACCGCACGCGGACAGGGGTAACTGAAGCTTTCTTT.

The chain's CDR3 is CAGGNRDSNQPQHF. In DNA form, the CDR3 reads TGTGCCGGGGGTAACAGGGATAGCAATCAGCCCCAGCATTTT. The J gene is TRBJ1-5, the V gene TRBV6-5; possibly TRBD1 for D (6 bases). The CDR3 extends over 14 amino acids. Germline loops: CDR1 MNHEY, CDR2 SVGAGI. Trimming stripped 11 bases from V and 0 bases from J, with 14 bases between.

The chain is built from TRBV28 and TRBJ1-5, with D maybe TRBD1 (5 bases). This CDR3 comprises 15 residues. Per germline, CDR1 MDHEN and CDR2 SYDVKM. V lost 5 bases and J 4 bases, leaving 15 bases between the germline ends. The CDR3 coding sequence is TGTGCCAGCAGTCCGAGATCGCGGGGGAATCAGCCCCAGCATTTT. Protein: CASSPRSRGNQPQHF.